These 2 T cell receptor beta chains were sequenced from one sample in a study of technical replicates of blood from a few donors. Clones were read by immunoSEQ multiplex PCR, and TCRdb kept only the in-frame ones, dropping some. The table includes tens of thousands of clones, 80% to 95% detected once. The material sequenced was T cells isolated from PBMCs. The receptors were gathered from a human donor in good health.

The CDR3, as DNA: TGTGCCAGCAGCTCCCTCGGGACAGATCGCACAGATACGCAGTATTTT. Protein: CASSSLGTDRTDTQYF. J is TRBJ2-3 and V is TRBV28; the match to TRBD1 covers 7 bases. CDR3 length: 16 amino acids. The germline CDR1 and CDR2 sequences are MDHEN and SYDVKM. V dropped 6 bases and J dropped 1; count of bases not matched to a gene: 10. The variable domain in full, completed from reference TRBV28 and TRBJ2-3, reads DVKVTQSSRYLVKRTGEKVFLECVQDMDHENMFWYRQDPGLGLRLIYFSYDVKMKEKGDIPEGYSVSREKKERFSLILESASTNQTSMYLCASSSLGTDRTDTQYFGPGTRLTVL.

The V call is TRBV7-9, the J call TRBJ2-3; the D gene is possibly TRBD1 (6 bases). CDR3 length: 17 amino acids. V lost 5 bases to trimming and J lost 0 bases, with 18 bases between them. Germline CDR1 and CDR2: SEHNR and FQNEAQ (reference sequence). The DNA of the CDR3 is TGTGCCAGCAGCCCCCTATCCGCAAGGGGGAGCACAGATACGCAGTATTTT. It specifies CASSPLSARGSTDTQYF.